This T cell receptor (beta chain) was sequenced during a study of T cells in Graves' hyperthyroidism and ophthalmopathy. Stable Graves' hyperthyroidism meant no ophthalmopathy progression within 18 months. Among the patients, aged 18 to 65, hyperthyroidism was newly diagnosed and had lasted under 2 months. The investigators amplified TCR beta CDR3 regions from RNA transcripts. HTBI primers were the set used in a first-round RT-PCR of the TCR CDR3. TCRdb analysed the multiplex PCR reads with MiXCR anew, one entry per CDR3 protein. The table has about 360,000 distinct CDR3 sequences, 13% seen once. This clonotype was counted many times. The CDR3 is 14 amino acids. Germline V gene data show CDR1 as LGHDT and CDR2 as YNNKEL (reference sequence). Trimming took 4 bases from V and 11 from J; bases not matched to a gene: 11.

The origin of this receptor is a woman aged 18-30 years with Graves' hyperthyroidism. V is TRBV3-1 and J is TRBJ1-1, with TRBD1 matching over 9 bases. Sequencing was performed on blood. In DNA form, the CDR3 reads TGTGCCAGCAGCCCTACCACAGGGGGCGGTGGGGCTTTCTTT. It is translated as CASSPTTGGGGAFF. The full variable domain, its missing parts supplied by reference TRBV3-1 and TRBJ1-1, is DTAVSQTPKYLVTQMGNDKSIKCEQNLGHDTMYWYKQDSKKFLKIMFSYNNKELIINETVPNRFSPKSPDKAHLNLHINSLELGDSAVYFCASSPTTGGGGAFFGQGTRLTVV.